Shown below are 15 T cell receptor beta chains from a single sample sequenced in a study of T cells in Graves' hyperthyroidism and ophthalmopathy. Researchers amplified the TCR beta CDR3 regions from RNA transcripts. The HTBI set primed first-round TCR CDR3 RT-PCR. Using its own MiXCR run on the multiplex PCR reads, TCRdb lists one record per CDR3 protein. This table has approximately 640,000 distinct CDR3 sequences, approximately 15% appearing once. The specimen was blood. The receptors derive from a man aged 50-60 years with Graves' hyperthyroidism.

This chain links TRBV29-1 with TRBJ1-1, with D maybe TRBD1 (6 bases). The V end lost 3 bases, the J end lost 6 bases, and 11 bases lay between the germline ends. CDR3 size: 12 residues. Per germline, CDR1 SQVTM and CDR2 ANQGSEA. The CDR3 region has the DNA TGCAGCGTTGATCAGGGGCGGCCTGAAGCTTTCTTT. This gives the protein CSVDQGRPEAFF.

The rearrangement joins TRBV10-2 to TRBJ1-1; 9 bases fit TRBD1. Germline V gene data show CDR1 as WSHSY and CDR2 as SAAADI. CDR3 length equals 15 residues. With 8 bases clipped from V and 1 base from J, the junction kept 8 bases outside the gene matches. The DNA of the CDR3 is TGCGCCAGCTCCCAAGGGGACAGGGCGAACACTGAAGCTTTCTTT. Translation gives CASSQGDRANTEAFF.

CDR3 amino acids: CSASRMDRSYGYTF. CDR3 nucleotide sequence: TGCAGTGCTAGTCGAATGGACAGGAGCTATGGCTACACCTTC. This chain joins TRBV20-1 and TRBJ1-2; TRBD1 matches at 7 bases. The CDR3 totals 14 residues. Losses at the gene ends were 3 bases for V and 4 bases for J; bases not matched to a gene: 8. In germline, CDR1 is DFQATT, CDR2 SNEGSKA (reference sequence).

This clonotype came up many times. V is TRBV7-2 and J is TRBJ1-4, with D possibly being TRBD1 (6 bases). Germline V gene data show CDR1 as SGHTA and CDR2 as FQGNSA. V lost 6 bases and J lost 8, with 16 bases in between. The CDR3 covers 14 residues. Here the CDR3 reads CASSSTGRGEKLFF. For the CDR3, the DNA is TGTGCCAGCAGTTCGACAGGACGGGGGGAAAAACTGTTTTTT.

This clonotype was picked up a small number of times. The chain links TRBV6-1 to TRBJ1-4, with 12 bases aligning to TRBD1. The CDR3 has 15 residues. Germline V gives CDR1 MNHNS, CDR2 SASEGT. The V and J ends lost 8 bases and 4 bases, in that order; junction bases with no gene match: 5. The CDR3 region is CASRDRGLNNEKLFF. CDR3 coding DNA: TGTGCCAGCCGGGACAGGGGGCTAAATAATGAAAAACTGTTTTTT.

This clonotype has just a few counts. This chain links TRBV20-1 with TRBJ2-1, with TRBD2 identical over 10 bases. The germline V gene encodes CDR1 DFQATT and CDR2 SNEGSKA (reference sequence). The V gene end was trimmed by 6 bases and the J gene end by 4 bases; junction bases not matched to a gene: 6. The length of the CDR3 is 14 residues. The CDR3 region is CSANPSGSYNEQFF. In DNA, the CDR3 is TGCAGTGCCAATCCTAGCGGGAGTTACAATGAGCAGTTCTTC.

V and J are TRBV5-1 and TRBJ1-1; 8 positions match TRBD1. The V gene's germline CDR1 is SGHRS and CDR2 YFSETQ. J lost 2 bases, V lost 1 base, and 4 bases had no gene match. The CDR3 sequence is 15 residues long. The chain's CDR3 is CASSLIPGGNTEAFF. CDR3 bases: TGCGCCAGCAGCTTGATCCCAGGGGGCAACACTGAAGCTTTCTTT.

The sample holds many counts of this clonotype. This chain connects TRBV7-2 to TRBJ1-1; no reliable D call. The CDR3 runs to 13 residues. CDR1 and CDR2 (germline): SGHTA, FQGNSA. The ends were cut back, 6 bases at V and 3 bases at J, with 11 bases in the middle. The CDR3 region has the DNA TGTGCCAGCAGACAAATCATGGACACTGAAGCTTTCTTT. Translating it yields CASRQIMDTEAFF.

In its sample, this clonotype was seen a few times. This chain joins TRBV12-3 or TRBV12-4 and TRBJ1-1; 10 bases match TRBD1. After removal of 5 bases from V and 10 bases from J, the junction contained 4 bases not matched to a gene. This CDR3 spans 12 amino acids. The DNA of the CDR3 is TGTGCCAGCAGTCCGGGACAGGGGTTAGCTTTCTTT. Translation gives CASSPGQGLAFF.

Ten or more counts support this clonotype. The chain has TRBV24-1 and TRBJ2-1; 8 bases fit TRBD2. The J segment lost 9 bases and the V segment lost 3 bases, leaving 15 bases of the junction unmatched. The length of the CDR3 is 17 residues. Germline V lookup: CDR1 KGHDR, CDR2 SFDVKD. The CDR3 protein is CATSDRVAGMTFSEQFF. In nucleotides, the CDR3 is TGTGCCACCAGTGATAGGGTAGCGGGGATGACATTTAGTGAGCAGTTCTTC.

This clonotype was detected a few times. This sequence joins TRBV11-2 and TRBJ2-2; the match to TRBD2 covers 16 bases. V shed 5 bases and J 3 bases; nucleotides not matched to a gene: 9. CDR3 size: 19 residues. Looked up from germline, CDR1 is SGHAT and CDR2 is FQNNGV. The CDR3 bases are TGTGCCAGCAGCGTGCCGGGACTAGCGGGAGGGCCGGACACCGGGGAGCTGTTTTTT. Translated, it gives CASSVPGLAGGPDTGELFF.

The chain has TRBV27 and TRBJ2-2, with 8 bases aligning to TRBD2. Trimming removed 3 bases from V and 3 bases from J; junction bases left unmatched: 12. The CDR3 totals 18 residues. Per the germline V gene, CDR1 is MNHEY and CDR2 is SMNVEV (reference sequence). CDR3 DNA sequence: TGTGCCAGCAGTTTCCAGTCGGCGAGCGGGAGTCACACCGGGGAGCTGTTTTTT. Its protein product is CASSFQSASGSHTGELFF.

This chain joins TRBV6-1 and TRBJ2-2; 10 bases map to TRBD2. The CDR3 spans 15 residues. Losses at the gene ends were 6 bases for V and 7 bases for J; bases not matched to a gene: 8. Germline V lookup: CDR1 MNHNS, CDR2 SASEGT. For the CDR3, the DNA is TGTGCCAGCAGACATAGCGGGAGGAGCATCGGGGAGCTGTTTTTT. Translated, it gives CASRHSGRSIGELFF.

In regard to this clonotype: A much larger clone sits a single nucleotide away, making a read error possible. The J gene is TRBJ1-5, the V gene TRBV6-5; D unclear. Trimming removed 5 bases from V and 9 bases from J, with 20 bases in between. Germline loops: CDR1 MNHEY, CDR2 SVGAGI. CDR3 size: 15 residues. The CDR3 region has the DNA TGTGCCAGCAGTCCTCGAGGAGGTGCGTCTCGGCCCCAGCATTTT. It translates to CASSPRGGASRPQHF.

The gene calls are TRBV28 and TRBJ1-3; D perhaps matches TRBD1 (5 bases). V was shortened by 7 bases and J by 0 bases, with 13 bases between the two germline ends. The CDR3 is 15 amino acids. Germline V lookup: CDR1 MDHEN, CDR2 SYDVKM. The CDR3 loop reads CASISGLLSGNTIYF. The CDR3 nucleotides read TGTGCCAGCATATCGGGACTCCTCTCTGGAAACACCATATATTTT.